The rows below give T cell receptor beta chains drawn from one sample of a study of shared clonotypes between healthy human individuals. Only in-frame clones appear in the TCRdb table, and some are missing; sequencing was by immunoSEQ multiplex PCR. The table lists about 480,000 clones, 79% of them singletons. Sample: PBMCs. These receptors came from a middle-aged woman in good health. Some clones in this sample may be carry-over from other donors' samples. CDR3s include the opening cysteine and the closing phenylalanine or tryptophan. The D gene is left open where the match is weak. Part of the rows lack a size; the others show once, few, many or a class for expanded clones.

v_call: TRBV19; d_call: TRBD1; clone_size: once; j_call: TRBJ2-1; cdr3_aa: CASSNRDRGSSVQFF; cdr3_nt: TGTGCCAGTAGTAACCGGGACAGGGGCTCTTCGGTGCAGTTCTTC
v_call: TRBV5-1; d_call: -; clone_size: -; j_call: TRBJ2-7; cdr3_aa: CASSLAGSGHEQYF; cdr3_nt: TGCGCCAGCAGCTTGGCAGGTAGCGGCCACGAGCAGTACTTC
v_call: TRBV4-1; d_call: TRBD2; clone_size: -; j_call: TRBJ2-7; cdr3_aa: CASSQGGGYEQYF; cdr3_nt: TGCGCCAGCAGCCAAGGGGGGGGCTACGAGCAGTACTTC
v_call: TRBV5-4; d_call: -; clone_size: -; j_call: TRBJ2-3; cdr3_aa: CASSAGGSPDTQYF; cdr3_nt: TGTGCCAGCAGCGCTGGTGGGAGCCCAGATACGCAGTATTTT
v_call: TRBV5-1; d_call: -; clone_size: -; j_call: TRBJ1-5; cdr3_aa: CASSLGGGMTDQPQHF; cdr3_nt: TGCGCCAGCAGCTTGGGGGGAGGGATGACGGATCAGCCCCAGCATTTT
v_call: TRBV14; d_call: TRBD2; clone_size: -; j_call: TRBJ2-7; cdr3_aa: CASSPHWGRGASGSYEQYF; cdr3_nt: TGTGCCAGCAGCCCTCATTGGGGGCGCGGGGCTAGCGGGTCCTACGAGCAGTACTTC
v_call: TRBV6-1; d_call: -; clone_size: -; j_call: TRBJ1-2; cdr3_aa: CASSEELRQVRPGYTF; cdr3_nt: TGTGCCAGCAGTGAAGAACTTAGGCAAGTTCGACCGGGCTACACCTTC
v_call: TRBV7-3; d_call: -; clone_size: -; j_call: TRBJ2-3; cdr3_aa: CASSLGGLYTDTQYF; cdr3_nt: TGTGCCAGCAGCCTAGGCGGGCTGTACACAGATACGCAGTATTTT
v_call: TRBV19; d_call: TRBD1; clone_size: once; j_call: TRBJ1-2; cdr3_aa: CASSRDRWTGYTF; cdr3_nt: TGTGCCAGTAGCCGGGACAGGTGGACTGGCTACACCTTC
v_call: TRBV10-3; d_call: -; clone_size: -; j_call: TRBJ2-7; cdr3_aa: CAISGGNYEQYF; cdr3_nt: TGTGCCATCAGTGGGGGAAACTACGAGCAGTACTTC
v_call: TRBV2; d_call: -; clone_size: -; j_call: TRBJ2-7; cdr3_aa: CASSVALGQYF; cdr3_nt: TGTGCCAGCAGTGTAGCGTTGGGGCAGTACTTC
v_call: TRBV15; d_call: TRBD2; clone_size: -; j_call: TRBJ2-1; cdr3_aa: CATSGQREVNEQFF; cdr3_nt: TGTGCCACCAGCGGGCAGCGGGAGGTCAATGAGCAGTTCTTC
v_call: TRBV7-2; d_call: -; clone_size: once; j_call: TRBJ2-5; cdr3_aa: CASSQGLRGETQYF; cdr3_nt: TGTGCCAGCAGCCAAGGACTCCGAGGAGAGACCCAGTACTTC
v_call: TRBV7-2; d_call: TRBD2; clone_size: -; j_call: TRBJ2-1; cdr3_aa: CASRSTSAPYNEQFF; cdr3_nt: TGTGCCAGCAGATCTACTAGCGCACCCTACAATGAGCAGTTCTTC
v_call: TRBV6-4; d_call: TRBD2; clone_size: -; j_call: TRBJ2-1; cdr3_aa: CASSPLSGSAKGEQFF; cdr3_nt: TGTGCCAGCAGTCCCCTTAGCGGGAGTGCCAAGGGGGAGCAGTTCTTC
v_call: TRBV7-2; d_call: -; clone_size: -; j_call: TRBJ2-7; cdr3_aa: CASSWDILYEQYF; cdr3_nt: TGTGCCAGCAGCTGGGACATTCTCTACGAGCAGTACTTC
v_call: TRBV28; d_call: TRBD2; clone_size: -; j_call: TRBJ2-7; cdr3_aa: CASLGTSDVHEQYF; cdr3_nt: TGTGCCAGCTTGGGGACTAGCGATGTCCACGAGCAGTACTTC
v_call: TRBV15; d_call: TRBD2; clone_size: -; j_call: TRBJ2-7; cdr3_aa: CATSRDRSSGSYEQYF; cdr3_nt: TGTGCCACCAGCAGAGATCGGTCTAGCGGGAGTTACGAGCAGTACTTC
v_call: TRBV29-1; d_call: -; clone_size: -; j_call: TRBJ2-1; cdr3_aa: CSVERSDGNEQFF; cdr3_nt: TGCAGCGTTGAACGGTCAGATGGGAATGAGCAGTTCTTC
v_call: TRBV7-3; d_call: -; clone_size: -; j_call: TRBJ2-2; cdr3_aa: CASSQSPVTVAGELFF; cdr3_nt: TGTGCCAGCAGCCAATCCCCGGTGACAGTGGCCGGGGAGCTGTTTTTT
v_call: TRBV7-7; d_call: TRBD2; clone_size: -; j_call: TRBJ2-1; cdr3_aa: CASSPGGLNEQFF; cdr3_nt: TGTGCCAGCAGCCCGGGAGGGCTCAATGAGCAGTTCTTC
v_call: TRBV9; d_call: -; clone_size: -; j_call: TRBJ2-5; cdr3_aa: CASSVVQETQYF; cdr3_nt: TGTGCCAGCAGCGTAGTCCAAGAGACCCAGTACTTC
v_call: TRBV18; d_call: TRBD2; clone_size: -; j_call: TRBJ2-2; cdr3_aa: CASSPPMGTSGYTGELFF; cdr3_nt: TGTGCCAGCTCACCCCCTATGGGGACTAGCGGATACACCGGGGAGCTGTTTTTT
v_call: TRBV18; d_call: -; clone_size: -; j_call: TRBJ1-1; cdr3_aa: CASSPPSRVDTEAFF; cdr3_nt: TGTGCCAGCTCACCACCAAGTCGGGTCGACACTGAAGCTTTCTTT
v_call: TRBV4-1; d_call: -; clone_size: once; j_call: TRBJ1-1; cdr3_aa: CASSLADWNTEAFF; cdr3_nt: TGCGCCAGCAGCCTAGCCGACTGGAACACTGAAGCTTTCTTT
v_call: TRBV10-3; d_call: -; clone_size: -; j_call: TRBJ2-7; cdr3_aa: CAISEGGTSSGEQYF; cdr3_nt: TGTGCCATCAGTGAGGGTGGGACCTCGTCTGGTGAGCAGTACTTC
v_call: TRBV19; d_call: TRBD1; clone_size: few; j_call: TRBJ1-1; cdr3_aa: CASSVTGVGETEAFF; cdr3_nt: TGTGCCAGTAGTGTGACAGGGGTGGGGGAAACTGAAGCTTTCTTT